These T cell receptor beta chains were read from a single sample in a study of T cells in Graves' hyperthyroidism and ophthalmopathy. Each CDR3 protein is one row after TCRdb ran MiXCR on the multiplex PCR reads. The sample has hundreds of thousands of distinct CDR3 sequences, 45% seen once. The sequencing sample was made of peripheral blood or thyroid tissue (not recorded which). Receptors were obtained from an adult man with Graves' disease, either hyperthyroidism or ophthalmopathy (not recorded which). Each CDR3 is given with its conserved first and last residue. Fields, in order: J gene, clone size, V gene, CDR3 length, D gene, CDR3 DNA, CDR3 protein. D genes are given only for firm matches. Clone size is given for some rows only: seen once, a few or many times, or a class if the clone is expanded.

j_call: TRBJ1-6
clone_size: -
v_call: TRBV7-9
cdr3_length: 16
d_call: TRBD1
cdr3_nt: TGTGCCAGCTCACCGGGGGACAGGGGTTTGGGATCACCCCTCCACTTT
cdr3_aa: CASSPGDRGLGSPLHF

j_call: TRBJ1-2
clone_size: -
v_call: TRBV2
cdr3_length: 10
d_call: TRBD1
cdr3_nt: TGTGCCGCCAGGGGGTCAGGCTACACCTTC
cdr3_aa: CAARGSGYTF

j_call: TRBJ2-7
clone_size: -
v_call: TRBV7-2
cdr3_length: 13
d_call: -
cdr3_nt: TGTGCCAGCAATCGGGACGGGTCCTATGAGCAGTACTTC
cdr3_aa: CASNRDGSYEQYF

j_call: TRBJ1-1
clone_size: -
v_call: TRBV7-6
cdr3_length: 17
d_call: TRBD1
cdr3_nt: TGTGCCAGCAGCTTAAATCCAGGGGGCGAGGTTTTCGCTGAAGCTTTCTTT
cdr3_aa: CASSLNPGGEVFAEAFF

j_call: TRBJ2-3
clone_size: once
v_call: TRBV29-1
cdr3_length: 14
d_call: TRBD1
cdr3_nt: TGCAGCGTTGGCGGACGACAGGGCTCAGATACGCAGTATTTT
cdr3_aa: CSVGGRQGSDTQYF

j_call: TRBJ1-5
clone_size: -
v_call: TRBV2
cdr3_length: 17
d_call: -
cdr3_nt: TGTGCCAGCAGTTACTCGACGATCGTCGGCGAGAATCAGCCCCAGCATTTT
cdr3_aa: CASSYSTIVGENQPQHF

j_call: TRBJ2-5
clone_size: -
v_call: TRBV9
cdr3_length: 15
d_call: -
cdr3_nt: TGTGCCAGCAGCGTAGGTGGAAGGGTAGGAGAGACCCAGTACTTC
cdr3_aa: CASSVGGRVGETQYF

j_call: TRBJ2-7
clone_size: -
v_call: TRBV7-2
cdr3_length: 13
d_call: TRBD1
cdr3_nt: TGTGCCGGCAGCAGGGACAGGGTAGGAGAGCAGTACTTC
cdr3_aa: CAGSRDRVGEQYF

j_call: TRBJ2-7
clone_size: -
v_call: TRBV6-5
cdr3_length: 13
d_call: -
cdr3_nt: TGTGCCAGCAGTGAAATGGGCCCCTACGAGCAGTACTTC
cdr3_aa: CASSEMGPYEQYF

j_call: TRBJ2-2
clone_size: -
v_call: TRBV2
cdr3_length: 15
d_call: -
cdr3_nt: TGTGCCAGCAGCGAGGGGACTCGGAACACCGGGGAGCTGTTTTTT
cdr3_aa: CASSEGTRNTGELFF

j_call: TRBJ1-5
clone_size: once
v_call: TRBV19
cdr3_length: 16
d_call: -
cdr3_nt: TGTGCCAGTAGTATAAAGGGATCCGGAAGCAATCAGCCCCAGCATTTT
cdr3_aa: CASSIKGSGSNQPQHF

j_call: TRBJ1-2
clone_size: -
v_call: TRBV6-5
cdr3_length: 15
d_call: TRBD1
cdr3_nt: TGTGCCAGCAGTCGGGGGGACAGGGGAGGGGATGGCTACACCTTC
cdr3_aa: CASSRGDRGGDGYTF

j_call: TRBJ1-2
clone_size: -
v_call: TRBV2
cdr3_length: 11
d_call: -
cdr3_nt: TGTGCCAGCACTCAGGGGTCTGGCTACACCTTC
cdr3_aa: CASTQGSGYTF

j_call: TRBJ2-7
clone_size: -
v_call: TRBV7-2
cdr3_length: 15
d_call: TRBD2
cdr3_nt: TGTGCCAGCAGCCCTAGCGGGCTCGGGTTTAACGAGCAGTACTTC
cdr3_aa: CASSPSGLGFNEQYF

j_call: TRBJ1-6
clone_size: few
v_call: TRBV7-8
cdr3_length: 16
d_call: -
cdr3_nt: TGTGCCAGCAGCTCCCCGGGGAGCTCCTATAATTCACCCCTCCACTTT
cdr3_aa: CASSSPGSSYNSPLHF

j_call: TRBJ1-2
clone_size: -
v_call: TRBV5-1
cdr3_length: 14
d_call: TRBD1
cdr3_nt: TGCGCCAGCAGCCCCGACAGGGTCGCTGATGGCTACACCTTC
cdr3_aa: CASSPDRVADGYTF

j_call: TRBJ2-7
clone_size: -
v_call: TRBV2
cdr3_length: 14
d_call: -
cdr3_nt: TGTGCCAGCAGCCGTCCGGACACCTCCTACGAGCAGTACTTC
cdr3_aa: CASSRPDTSYEQYF

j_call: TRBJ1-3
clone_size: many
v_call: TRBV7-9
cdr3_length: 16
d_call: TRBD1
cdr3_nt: TGTGCCAGCAGTTCTGGACAGGGAGGTCGTGGAAACACCATATATTTT
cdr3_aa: CASSSGQGGRGNTIYF

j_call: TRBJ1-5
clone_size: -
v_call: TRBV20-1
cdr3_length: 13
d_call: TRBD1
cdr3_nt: TGCAGTGCTAGAACAGGGGTTAATCAGCCCCAGCATTTT
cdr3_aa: CSARTGVNQPQHF

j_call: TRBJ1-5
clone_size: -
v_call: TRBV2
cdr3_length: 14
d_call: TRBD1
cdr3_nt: TGTGCCAGCAGTTACGGGACAGGGGTTCAGCCCCAGCATTTT
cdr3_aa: CASSYGTGVQPQHF

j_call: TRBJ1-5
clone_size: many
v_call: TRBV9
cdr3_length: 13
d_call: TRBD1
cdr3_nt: TGTGCCAGCAGCGTGGGATGGCAGGGGGATCCTGTTTTT
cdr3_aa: CASSVGWQGDPVF

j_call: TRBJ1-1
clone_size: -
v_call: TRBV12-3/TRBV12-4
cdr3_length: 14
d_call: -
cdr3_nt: TGTGCCAGCAGACAAAAAGGCGCAGCCACTGAAGCTTTCTTT
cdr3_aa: CASRQKGAATEAFF

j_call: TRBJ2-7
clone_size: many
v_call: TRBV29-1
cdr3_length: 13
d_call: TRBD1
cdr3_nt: TGCAGTGCTATCGCGACAGGGGGCGGCGAGCAGTACTTC
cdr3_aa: CSAIATGGGEQYF

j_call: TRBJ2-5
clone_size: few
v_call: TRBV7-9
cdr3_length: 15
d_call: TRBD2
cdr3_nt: TGTGCCAGCAGTTCCGGGACTAGCGGTGGAGAGACCCAGTACTTC
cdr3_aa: CASSSGTSGGETQYF

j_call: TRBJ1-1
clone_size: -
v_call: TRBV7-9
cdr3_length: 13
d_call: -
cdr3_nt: TGTGCCAGCAGCTTTTCGTGGGACACTGAAGCTTTCTTT
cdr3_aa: CASSFSWDTEAFF

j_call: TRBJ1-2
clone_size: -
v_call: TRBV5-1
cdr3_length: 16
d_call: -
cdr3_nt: TGCGCCAGCAGCTCCCTGAGAGGGAAAAGGGGCTATGGCTACACCTTC
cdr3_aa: CASSSLRGKRGYGYTF

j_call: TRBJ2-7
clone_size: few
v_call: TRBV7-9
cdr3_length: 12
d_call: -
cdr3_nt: TGTGCCAGCAGCCAAGATACCCACGAGCAGTACTTC
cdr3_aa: CASSQDTHEQYF

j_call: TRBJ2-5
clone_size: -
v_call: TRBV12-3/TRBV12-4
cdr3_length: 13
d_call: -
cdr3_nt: TGTGCCAGCACAAGGTCGGGGCGCGGCACTCAGTACTTC
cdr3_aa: CASTRSGRGTQYF

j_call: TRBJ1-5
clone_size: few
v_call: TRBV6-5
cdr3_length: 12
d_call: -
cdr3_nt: TGTGCCAGCAGGGGCACCAATCAGCCCCAGCATTTT
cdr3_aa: CASRGTNQPQHF

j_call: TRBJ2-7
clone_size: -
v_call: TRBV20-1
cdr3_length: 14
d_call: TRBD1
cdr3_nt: TGCAGTGTTCTAACCGGGACAGGGATCGACGAGCAGTACTTC
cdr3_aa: CSVLTGTGIDEQYF

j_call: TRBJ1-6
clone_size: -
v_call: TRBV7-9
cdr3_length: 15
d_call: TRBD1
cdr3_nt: TGTGCCAGCAGCTCCAAACAGGGGGCTGGATCACCCCTCCACTTT
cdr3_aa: CASSSKQGAGSPLHF

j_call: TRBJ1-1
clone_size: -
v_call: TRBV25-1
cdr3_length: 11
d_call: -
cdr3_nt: TGTGCCAGCAGAGACGAAACGGCCGCTTTCTTT
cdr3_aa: CASRDETAAFF

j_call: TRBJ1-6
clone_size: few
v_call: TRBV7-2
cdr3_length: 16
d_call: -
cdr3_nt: TGTGCCAGCAGCTTAGGGTTTCAGGGGAGCGAATCACCCCTCCACTTT
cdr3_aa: CASSLGFQGSESPLHF

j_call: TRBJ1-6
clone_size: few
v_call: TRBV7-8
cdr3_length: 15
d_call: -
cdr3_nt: TGTGCCAGTAGTCCTTCTCAGGGAGATAATTCACCCCTCCACTTC
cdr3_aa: CASSPSQGDNSPLHF

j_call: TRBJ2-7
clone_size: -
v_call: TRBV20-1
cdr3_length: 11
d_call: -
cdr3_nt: TGCAGTGCTACGACAGACTACGAGCAGTACTTC
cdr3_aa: CSATTDYEQYF

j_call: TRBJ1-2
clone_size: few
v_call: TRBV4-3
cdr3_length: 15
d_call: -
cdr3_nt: TGCGCCAGCAGCCAAGAGGGAGGACAGCTCTATGGCTACACCTTC
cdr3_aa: CASSQEGGQLYGYTF

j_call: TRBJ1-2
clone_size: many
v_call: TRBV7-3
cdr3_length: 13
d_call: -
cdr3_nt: TGTGCCAGCAGCTTTGGGGCAGACTATGGCTACACCTTC
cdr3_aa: CASSFGADYGYTF

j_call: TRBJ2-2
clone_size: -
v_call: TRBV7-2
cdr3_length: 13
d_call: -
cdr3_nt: TGTGCCAGCACGGGGCCCCTAGATGAGGAGCTGTTTTTT
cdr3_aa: CASTGPLDEELFF

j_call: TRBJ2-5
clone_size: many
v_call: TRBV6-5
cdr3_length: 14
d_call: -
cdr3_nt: TGTGCCAGCAGTGAAGGCGGCAGGGCTGAGACCCAGTACTTC
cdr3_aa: CASSEGGRAETQYF

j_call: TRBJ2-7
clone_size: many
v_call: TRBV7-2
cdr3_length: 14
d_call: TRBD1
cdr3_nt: TGTGCCAGCAGTTACCGGACAGGGACCTACGAGCAGTACTTC
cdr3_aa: CASSYRTGTYEQYF

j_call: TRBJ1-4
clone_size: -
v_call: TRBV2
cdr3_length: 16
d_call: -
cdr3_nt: TGTGCCAGCAGTGAAATCGCCGGGAGGGGACGGGAAAAACTGTTTTTT
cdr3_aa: CASSEIAGRGREKLFF

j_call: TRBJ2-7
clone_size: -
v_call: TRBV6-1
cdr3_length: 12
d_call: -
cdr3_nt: TGTGCCAGCAGTGAAATTGTGCAGGAGCAGTACTTC
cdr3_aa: CASSEIVQEQYF

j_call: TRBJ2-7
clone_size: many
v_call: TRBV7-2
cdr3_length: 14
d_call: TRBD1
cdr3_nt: TGTGCCAGCACCACGGGACAGGGAAGCTACGAGCAGTACTTC
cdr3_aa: CASTTGQGSYEQYF

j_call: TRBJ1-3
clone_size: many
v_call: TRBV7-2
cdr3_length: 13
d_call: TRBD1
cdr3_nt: TGTGCCAGCAGCTCAGGGGGCGGAAACACCATATATTTT
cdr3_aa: CASSSGGGNTIYF

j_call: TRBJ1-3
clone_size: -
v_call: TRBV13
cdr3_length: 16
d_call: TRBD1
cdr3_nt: TGTGCCAGCAGCTTAGGACAGGGGAGGTCTGGAAACACCATATATTTT
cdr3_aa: CASSLGQGRSGNTIYF

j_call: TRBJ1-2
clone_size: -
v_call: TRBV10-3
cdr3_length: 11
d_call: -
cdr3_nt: TGTGCCATCAGTAACGGGGCTGGCTACACCTTC
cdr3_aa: CAISNGAGYTF

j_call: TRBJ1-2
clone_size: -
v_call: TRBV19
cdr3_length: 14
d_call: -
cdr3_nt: TGTGCCAGTAGTTTCCGCGGGGGATTTTATGGCTACACCTTC
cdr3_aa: CASSFRGGFYGYTF

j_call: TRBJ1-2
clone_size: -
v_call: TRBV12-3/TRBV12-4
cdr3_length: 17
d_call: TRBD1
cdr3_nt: TGTGCCAGCAGTTTAATCCCTACTCGGGACAGAAATTATGGCTACACCTTC
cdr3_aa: CASSLIPTRDRNYGYTF

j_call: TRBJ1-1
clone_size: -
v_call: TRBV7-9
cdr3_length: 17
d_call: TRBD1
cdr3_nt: TGTGCCAGCAGCCCAGGGACAGGGGGCTTTATGAACACTGAAGCTTTCTTT
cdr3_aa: CASSPGTGGFMNTEAFF

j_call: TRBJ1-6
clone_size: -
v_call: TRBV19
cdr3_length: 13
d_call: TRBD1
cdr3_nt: TGTGCCTGGATGGGCGACAGGGGAGGGCCCCTCCACTTT
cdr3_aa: CAWMGDRGGPLHF